This entry lists 9 T cell receptor beta chains sequenced from one sample in a study of blood T cells in healthy people across ages. Primed by a sample-barcoded 5' primer and a J-beta primer mix, a second PCR proceeded for roughly 6 to 12 cycles. Using its own MiXCR run on the 5' RACE reads, TCRdb lists one record per CDR3 protein. The sample lists over a million distinct CDR3 sequences, approximately 40% occurring once. Specimen: blood. All receptors come from a woman aged 18 to 35 in good health.

This chain uses TRBV27 with TRBJ2-2; a possible D gene is TRBD1 (6 bases). Germline V CDR1 and CDR2: MNHEY, SMNVEV (reference sequence). Trimming cost V 8 bases and J 5 bases, with 12 bases left between them. The CDR3 covers 13 residues. CDR3 sequence (DNA): TGTGCCAGCCACCACACAGGGACCGGGGAGCTGTTTTTT. This encodes CASHHTGTGELFF.

In its sample, this clonotype was seen a few times. The chain uses TRBV20-1 and TRBJ2-3; 7 bases agree with TRBD2. Germline CDR1 and CDR2: DFQATT and SNEGSKA (reference sequence). The CDR3 sequence is 16 residues long. With 0 bases clipped from V and 2 bases from J, the junction kept 8 bases outside the gene matches. This CDR3 is CSARDPQRGPTDTQYF. In DNA, the CDR3 is TGCAGTGCTAGAGATCCCCAGCGGGGCCCCACAGATACGCAGTATTTT.

This clonotype appeared a few times. The gene calls are TRBV12-3 or TRBV12-4 and TRBJ1-1, with D possibly TRBD1 on 5 matching bases. V shed 6 bases and J shed 6 bases, with 14 bases lying between them. The CDR3 is 13 amino acids. The CDR3 nucleotides are TGTGCCAGCAGCCTCAGGGTTGGCGCTGAAGCTTTCTTT. Amino acids: CASSLRVGAEAFF.

The J gene is TRBJ1-4, the V gene TRBV27; 10 positions agree with TRBD1. This CDR3 has 16 amino acids. V dropped 7 bases and J dropped 8; count of bases not matched to a gene: 13. Germline values: CDR1 MNHEY, CDR2 SMNVEV (reference sequence). The DNA of the CDR3 is TGTGCCAGCACGTCGCTGGGGACAGGGGCGAGAGAAAAACTGTTTTTT. Protein: CASTSLGTGAREKLFF.

The chain recombines TRBV5-1 with TRBJ1-4, with TRBD1 identical over 7 bases. The V gene's germline CDR1 is SGHRS and CDR2 YFSETQ. V shed 2 bases and J 8 bases; nucleotides not matched to a gene: 9. The CDR3 has 15 amino acids. CDR3 in amino acids: CASSFNSPQGEKLFF. DNA of the CDR3: TGCGCCAGCAGCTTCAACTCACCACAGGGGGAAAAACTGTTTTTT.

This chain links TRBV6-9 with TRBJ2-1; perhaps TRBD2 as D (6 bases). The ends were cut back, 4 bases at V and 0 bases at J, with 13 bases in the middle. The CDR3 loop spans 16 amino acids. In germline, CDR1 is MNHGY, CDR2 SVAAGI. CDR3 DNA sequence: TGTGCCAGCAGTTCGGAGCGGGTTAGCTCCTACAATGAGCAGTTCTTC. This translates into CASSSERVSSYNEQFF.

V is TRBV6-5 and J is TRBJ2-4; TRBD1 aligns across 7 bases. The DNA end lines up better with TRBJ2-7; the J call may be wrong. Per germline, CDR1 MNHEY and CDR2 SVGAGI. This CDR3 region has 15 residues. The CDR3 DNA reads TGTGCCAGCAGTTCCCCCGGGACAGCCGGTTACGAGCAGTACTTC. Its protein product is CASSSPGTAGYEQYF.

The chain links TRBV6-1 to TRBJ1-5; TRBD1 agrees at 8 bases. Losses at the gene ends were 6 bases for V and 0 bases for J; bases not matched to a gene: 16. This CDR3 spans 19 amino acids. The germline V gene has CDR1 MNHNS and CDR2 SASEGT. CDR3 in amino acids: CASRSGQGASAYSNQPQHF. The CDR3 nucleotides read TGTGCCAGCAGGTCCGGCCAGGGGGCCAGTGCTTATAGCAATCAGCCCCAGCATTTT.

As concerns this clonotype: One end of the junction is discordant with germline, which a read error may explain. V is TRBV6-5 and J is TRBJ1-2; D is undetermined. Germline-derived CDR1 and CDR2 are MNHEY and SVGAGI. CDR3 length: 15 amino acids. CDR3 sequence (DNA): TGTACCAGCAGTTACCTTCCCGTGATGAACTATGGCTACACCTTC. Its translation is CTSSYLPVMNYGYTF.